The 32 T cell receptor beta chains below all came from one sample that was sequenced in a study of T cell responses to AZD1222 COVID-19 vaccine. TCRdb's copy holds only in-frame clones and misses some; the assay was immunoSEQ multiplex PCR. The sample comprises roughly 150,000 clones, roughly 92% of which are singletons, and 1% to 1.5% rests with the top ten. The sequencing used peripheral blood, collected 28 days after the second AZD1222 dose. These receptors originate from an adult who received the AZD1222 COVID-19 vaccine.

The CDR3 DNA sequence: TGCGCCAGCAGCGAGACAAGCACAGATACGCAGTATTTT. Its protein is CASSETSTDTQYF. J is TRBJ2-3 and V is TRBV5-1; D remains unclear. Germline-derived CDR1 and CDR2 are SGHRS and YFSETQ. The CDR3 extends over 13 amino acids. V was shortened by 4 bases and J by 0 bases, with 6 bases between the two germline ends.

CDR3: CASRGWAGNTIYF. The CDR3 nucleotides read TGTGCCAGCAGAGGTTGGGCTGGAAACACCATATATTTT. This chain joins TRBV12-3 or TRBV12-4 and TRBJ1-3; no clear D. CDR3 length: 13 amino acids. Between the trimmed V and J ends, which lost 6 bases and 2 bases, there was a span of 8 bases.

The chain carries TRBV5-1 and TRBJ1-6, with no clear D. CDR3 size: 15 residues. Germline assignment: CDR1 SGHRS and CDR2 YFSETQ. Trimming shortened V by 0 bases and J by 6 bases, and 10 bases separated the two germline ends. As DNA, the CDR3 is TGCGCCAGCAGCTTGGAGACGGACGGTAATTCACCCCTCCACTTT. This gives the protein CASSLETDGNSPLHF.

The V gene is TRBV6-1, the J gene TRBJ1-2; no firm D call. CDR3 length: 13 residues. Per the germline V gene, CDR1 is MNHNS and CDR2 is SASEGT. Between the trimmed V and J ends, which lost 0 bases and 3 bases, there was a span of 5 bases. The CDR3 DNA sequence: TGTGCCAGCAGTGAAGCGCTCTACTATGGCTACACCTTC. Translating gives CASSEALYYGYTF.

The V gene is TRBV25-1, the J gene TRBJ1-2; the D is unclear. V was cut by 7 bases and J by 7 bases, with 16 bases left in between. Germline CDR1 is MGHDK and CDR2 is SYGVNS. CDR3 length equals 13 residues. For the CDR3, the DNA is TGTGCCAGCACCCTATCGACAAGTAGTGGCTACACCTTC. Encoded protein: CASTLSTSSGYTF.

V gene TRBV5-5 combines with J gene TRBJ2-7; no clear D gene. Germline values: CDR1 SGHKS, CDR2 YYEKEE (reference sequence). Deletions cut 0 bases from V and 3 bases from J, with 7 bases between. CDR3 length: 13 residues. The CDR3 nucleotides are TGTGCCAGCAGCTTGGAAGCCCGCTACGAGCAGTACTTC. It codes for CASSLEARYEQYF.

The chain joins TRBV2 to TRBJ1-5; D ambiguous. The CDR3 runs 14 residues. Germline assignment: CDR1 SNHLY and CDR2 FYNNEI. The V and J ends lost 4 bases and 5 bases respectively, with 12 bases between them. CDR3 sequence reads: CASSGGLVDQPQHF. The DNA of the CDR3 is TGTGCCAGCAGTGGAGGTCTTGTGGATCAGCCCCAGCATTTT.

The chain is built from TRBV27 and TRBJ1-2; unclear D gene. V dropped 6 bases and J dropped 8 bases, with 13 bases sitting between them. CDR1 and CDR2 (germline): MNHEY, SMNVEV (reference sequence). The CDR3 is 12 amino acids. CDR3 region: CASRAGGKGYTF. For the CDR3, the DNA is TGTGCCAGCAGGGCCGGTGGGAAGGGCTACACCTTC.

The rearrangement uses TRBV29-1 and TRBJ2-3; tentative D call: TRBD1 (6 bases). The germline gives CDR1 SQVTM, CDR2 ANQGSEA. Trimming pared 4 bases from V and 2 bases from J, leaving 10 bases between. The CDR3 length is 13 residues. CDR3 coding DNA: TGCAGCGTTGGCAGGACAGACACAGATACGCAGTATTTT. This encodes CSVGRTDTDTQYF.

This clone was observed a single time. This chain joins TRBV6-5 and TRBJ2-3, with D maybe TRBD1 (6 bases). The CDR3 extends over 14 amino acids. Germline loops: CDR1 MNHEY, CDR2 SVGAGI. Trimming pared 7 bases from V and 2 bases from J, leaving 13 bases between. CDR3: CASTRQALTDTQYF. CDR3 in DNA: TGTGCCAGCACCAGACAGGCCCTCACAGATACGCAGTATTTT.

V gene TRBV9 combines with J gene TRBJ1-2; D gene unclear. The germline V and J ends were trimmed by 3 bases and 4 bases, with 19 bases remaining between them. CDR3 length: 16 residues. Germline CDR1 SGDLS, CDR2 YYNGEE. The CDR3 region is CASSERTGSVGYGYTF. CDR3 DNA: TGTGCCAGCAGCGAGCGGACCGGTTCGGTGGGCTATGGCTACACCTTC.

The rearrangement joins TRBV7-2 to TRBJ1-1; possible D gene TRBD1, 6 bases. Trimming took off 5 bases at V and 4 bases at J, with 17 bases between the two ends. The germline V gene has CDR1 SGHTA and CDR2 FQGNSA. The CDR3 consists of 15 residues. CDR3 region: CASSKAGGRVTEAFF. The CDR3 nucleotides are TGTGCCAGCAGCAAAGCTGGGGGGCGAGTCACTGAAGCTTTCTTT. The variable domain in full, completed from reference TRBV7-2 and TRBJ1-1, reads GAGVSQSPSNKVTEKGKDVELRCDPISGHTALYWYRQSLGQGLEFLIYFQGNSAPDKSGLPSDRFSAERTGGSVSTLTIQRTQQEDSAVYLCASSKAGGRVTEAFFGQGTRLTVV.

The chain carries TRBV12-3 or TRBV12-4 and TRBJ2-5; D ambiguous. V was clipped by 1 base and J by 4 bases, with 4 bases between them. This CDR3 is 12 amino acids long. The CDR3 loop is CASSLGPETQYF. The DNA for the CDR3 is TGTGCCAGCAGTTTAGGGCCAGAGACCCAGTACTTC.

For the CDR3, the DNA is TGTGCCAGCAGTCCTGGACAGGGTAATTCACCCCTCCACTTT. It translates to CASSPGQGNSPLHF. The gene calls are TRBV27 and TRBJ1-6, with 8 bases fitting TRBD1. The CDR3 consists of 14 residues. Germline CDR1 and CDR2: MNHEY and SMNVEV (reference sequence). V shed 5 bases, J shed 6 bases, and the junction held 3 bases outside the gene matches.

The chain employs TRBV11-2 and TRBJ2-5; D could derive from TRBD1 or TRBD2 (6 bases each). V lost 4 bases, J lost 12 bases, and 21 bases lay in between. The CDR3 runs 14 residues. Germline CDR1 reads SGHAT; CDR2 reads FQNNGV. CDR3 nucleotide sequence: TGTGCCAGCAGCTCAAGACTAGTGGGGGCCGGAAAGTACTTC. Translation: CASSSRLVGAGKYF.

J is TRBJ2-2 and V is TRBV7-9; 8 bases map to TRBD1. The CDR3 sequence is 16 residues long. CDR1 SEHNR and CDR2 FQNEAQ come from the germline V gene (reference sequence). With V trimmed by 2 bases and J by 5 bases, 7 bases remained unmatched. The chain's CDR3 is CASSLRPGQVTGELFF. In nucleotides, the CDR3 is TGTGCCAGCAGCTTAAGGCCGGGACAGGTGACCGGGGAGCTGTTTTTT.

The chain links TRBV7-9 to TRBJ1-1, with D hard to call. Germline CDR1 reads SEHNR; CDR2 reads FQNEAQ (reference sequence). This CDR3 region has 16 residues. V was pared by 1 base and J by 4 bases, with 16 bases between. CDR3 region: CASSLVVDRTGTEAFF. CDR3 DNA: TGTGCCAGCAGCTTAGTTGTAGACCGCACGGGCACTGAAGCTTTCTTT.

This clone was observed once. V usage is TRBV7-3 and J usage is TRBJ1-3; D unresolved. Germline CDR1 SGHTA, CDR2 FQGTGA. V was shortened by 3 bases and J by 1 base, with 4 bases between the two germline ends. This CDR3 contains 13 residues. This chain's CDR3 is CASSLRSGNTIYF. In DNA, the CDR3 is TGTGCCAGCAGCTTGCGTTCTGGAAACACCATATATTTT. The whole variable domain, filled in from reference TRBV7-3 and TRBJ1-3, reads GAGVSQTPSNKVTEKGKYVELRCDPISGHTALYWYRQSLGQGPEFLIYFQGTGAADDSGLPNDRFFAVRPEGSVSTLKIQRTERGDSAVYLCASSLRSGNTIYFGEGSWLTVV.

J is TRBJ2-7 and V is TRBV11-2; TRBD1 matches at 7 bases. Losses at the gene ends were 0 bases for V and 3 bases for J; bases not matched to a gene: 2. Per the germline V gene, CDR1 is SGHAT and CDR2 is FQNNGV. The CDR3 totals 14 residues. CDR3 DNA: TGTGCCAGCAGCTTAGAGACAGGGAACTACGAGCAGTACTTC. As protein: CASSLETGNYEQYF.

The gene calls are TRBV28 and TRBJ1-2; D not certain. V was cut by 4 bases and J by 4 bases, with 16 bases left in between. The CDR3 spans 15 residues. The germline gives CDR1 MDHEN, CDR2 SYDVKM. As DNA, the CDR3 is TGTGCCAGCAGTTCCCTGAGCGGTGGGGTCTATGGCTACACCTTC. Translating it yields CASSSLSGGVYGYTF.

The chain is built from TRBV27 and TRBJ2-1, with 9 bases matching TRBD1. V lost 7 bases to trimming and J lost 6 bases; unmatched junction nucleotides: 13. The CDR3 sequence is 16 residues long. Germline V gives CDR1 MNHEY, CDR2 SMNVEV (reference sequence). As DNA, the CDR3 is TGTGCCAGCACTCCGGACAGGGGATATCTTGGCAATGAGCAGTTCTTC. It is translated as CASTPDRGYLGNEQFF.

The J gene is TRBJ1-2, the V gene TRBV2; a possible D gene is TRBD1 (5 bases). Trimming took 1 base from V and 4 from J, leaving 10 bases between them. The CDR3 has 14 amino acids. Germline V gives CDR1 SNHLY, CDR2 FYNNEI. The CDR3 is CASSEEWQGYGYTF. The CDR3 region has the DNA TGTGCCAGCAGTGAAGAATGGCAGGGCTATGGCTACACCTTC.

The table lists this clone with a count of one. The CDR3 region has the DNA TGTGCCAGCAGAGGGCTGAGCCGATCTAATGAAAAACTGTTTTTT. Amino acid sequence: CASRGLSRSNEKLFF. V usage is TRBV2 and J usage is TRBJ1-4; D is undetermined. V lost 6 bases and J lost 3, with 14 bases in between. There are 15 residues in the CDR3. CDR1 is SNHLY, CDR2 FYNNEI, per germline. Looking up the rest from reference TRBV2 and TRBJ1-4 gives the full variable domain: EPEVTQTPSHQVTQMGQEVILRCVPISNHLYFYWYRQILGQKVEFLVSFYNNEISEKSEIFDDQFSVERPDGSNFTLKIRSTKLEDSAMYFCASRGLSRSNEKLFFGSGTQLSVL.

The V call is TRBV29-1, the J call TRBJ1-2; 7 bases map to TRBD1. The germline V gene encodes CDR1 SQVTM and CDR2 ANQGSEA. This CDR3 has 14 amino acids. Germline trimming cut 5 bases from V and 3 bases from J; bases unmatched to any gene: 9. CDR3 in DNA: TGCAGCGTTTGGACAGGCCTCCCGGACTATGGCTACACCTTC. The encoded protein is CSVWTGLPDYGYTF.

This rearrangement joins TRBV11-2 to TRBJ1-2; D ambiguous. Germline CDR1 is SGHAT and CDR2 is FQNNGV. This CDR3 comprises 13 residues. The germline V and J ends were trimmed by 1 base and 4 bases, with 7 bases remaining between them. The chain's CDR3 is CASSLVGLYGYTF. The CDR3 DNA is TGTGCCAGCAGCTTAGTAGGGCTCTATGGCTACACCTTC. Looking up the rest from reference TRBV11-2 and TRBJ1-2 gives the full variable domain: EAGVAQSPRYKIIEKRQSVAFWCNPISGHATLYWYQQILGQGPKLLIQFQNNGVVDDSQLPKDRFSAERLKGVDSTLKIQPAKLEDSAVYLCASSLVGLYGYTFGSGTRLTVV.

This chain connects TRBV10-1 to TRBJ2-1; 9 bases fit TRBD1. The J segment lost 5 bases and the V segment lost 3 bases, leaving 11 bases of the junction unmatched. Germline CDR1 WNHNN, CDR2 SYGVQD (reference sequence). This CDR3 contains 17 residues. The CDR3 DNA reads as TGCGCCAGCAGTGACGAACTGGACAGGGGCTATCACAATGAGCAGTTCTTC. It specifies CASSDELDRGYHNEQFF.

This chain joins TRBV10-3 and TRBJ1-4, with 7 bases that match TRBD1. This CDR3 is built from 15 residues. The germline gives CDR1 ENHRY, CDR2 SYGVKD. V was pared by 4 bases and J by 2 bases, with 4 bases of the junction left unmatched. The CDR3, as DNA: TGTGCCATCAGTGTAGACAGGGCGACTAATGAAAAACTGTTTTTT. It is translated as CAISVDRATNEKLFF.

V usage is TRBV5-6 and J usage is TRBJ1-1; no definite D call. CDR3 length equals 15 residues. Germline V gene data show CDR1 as SGHDT and CDR2 as YYEEEE. V gave up 1 base and J gave up 4 bases, with 14 bases separating them. CDR3 nucleotides: TGTGCCAGCAGCTTGACGGCGGGGAGGATCACTGAAGCTTTCTTT. Protein sequence: CASSLTAGRITEAFF.

V is TRBV28 and J is TRBJ2-7; TRBD1 agrees at 8 bases. Trimming took 7 bases from V and 5 from J; bases not matched to a gene: 10. The length of the CDR3 is 14 residues. The germline gives CDR1 MDHEN, CDR2 SYDVKM. The CDR3 nucleotides are TGTGCCAGCACCCTGACAGGGGAGCAAAACGAGCAGTACTTC. Translation: CASTLTGEQNEQYF.

The V and J genes are TRBV25-1 and TRBJ2-5, with D possibly matching TRBD1 (6 bases). The CDR3 runs to 17 residues. Trimming took 0 bases from V and 2 from J, leaving 16 bases between them. Germline V gene lookup returns CDR1 MGHDK and CDR2 SYGVNS. The DNA of the CDR3 is TGTGCCAGCAGTGAATATTTTGGTTCGGACAGTCAAGAGACCCAGTACTTC. Translated, it gives CASSEYFGSDSQETQYF.

The chain carries TRBV12-3 or TRBV12-4 and TRBJ1-2; no firm D call. The V end lost 4 bases, the J end lost 8 bases, and 11 bases lay between the germline ends. This CDR3 is built from 12 residues. CDR3 nucleotides: TGTGCCAGCAGTTCCGGGCCTACGGGCTACACCTTC. Its translation is CASSSGPTGYTF.

The gene calls are TRBV27 and TRBJ2-2; possibly TRBD1 for D (5 bases). Deletions cut 6 bases from V and 0 bases from J, with 14 bases between. This CDR3 contains 16 residues. Germline V gene sequence: CDR1 MNHEY, CDR2 SMNVEV (reference sequence). The CDR3 region is CASRIQGRPNTGELFF. As DNA, the CDR3 is TGTGCCAGCAGGATCCAGGGCCGCCCGAACACCGGGGAGCTGTTTTTT.